This T cell receptor beta chain originates from a study of chemoradiotherapy in HPV16-positive cancers. Study findings and constraints: Better recurrence-free survival went with HPV-responsive T-cell expansion in HPV16-positive patients. Functional assays defining HPV-specific T cells used only a couple of HPV16-positive patients. Candidate HPV-specific clones and E7-related TCR motifs grew in tumor during treatment.

The J segment lost 8 bases and the V segment lost 0 bases, leaving 8 bases of the junction unmatched. CDR1 is MNHNY, CDR2 SVGAGI, per germline (reference sequence). The CDR3 runs 15 residues. Samples were taken several times over chemoradiotherapy. The method was immunoSEQ multiplex PCR; TCRdb's version includes in-frame clones alone and lacks a portion of them. The data show some 25,000 clones, with over 85% seen just once and about a fifth held by the top ten. This clone was seen a single time. As yet, its antigen is unknown. Sequenced material: blood, taken from a patient who underwent chemoradiotherapy. This chain connects TRBV6-6 to TRBJ1-2; 8 positions match TRBD1. The receptor's source is a human donor with HPV-associated anogenital cancer. CDR3: CASSYSVQGGSGYTF. The CDR3 DNA reads as TGTGCCAGCAGTTACTCGGTACAGGGGGGCAGCGGCTACACCTTC.